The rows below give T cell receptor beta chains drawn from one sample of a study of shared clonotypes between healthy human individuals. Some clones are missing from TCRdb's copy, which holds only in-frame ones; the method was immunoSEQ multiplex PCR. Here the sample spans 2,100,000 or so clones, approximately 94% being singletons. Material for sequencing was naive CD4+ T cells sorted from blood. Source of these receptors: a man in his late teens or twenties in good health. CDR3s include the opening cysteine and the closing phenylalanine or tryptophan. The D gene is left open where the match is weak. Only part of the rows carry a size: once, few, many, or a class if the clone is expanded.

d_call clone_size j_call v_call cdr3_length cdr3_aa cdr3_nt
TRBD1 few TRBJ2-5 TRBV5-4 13 CASSLDRGETQYF TGTGCCAGCAGCCTTGACAGGGGAGAGACCCAGTACTTC
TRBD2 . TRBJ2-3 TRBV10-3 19 CAISEGLAGTGHGTDTQYF TGTGCCATCAGTGAGGGACTAGCGGGAACTGGCCACGGCACAGATACGCAGTATTTT
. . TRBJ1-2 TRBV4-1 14 CASSQGTVSYGYTF TGCGCCAGCAGCCAAGGAACAGTTTCCTATGGCTACACCTTC
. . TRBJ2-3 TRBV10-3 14 CAISESRVGDTQYF TGTGCCATCAGTGAGTCAAGGGTTGGAGATACGCAGTATTTT
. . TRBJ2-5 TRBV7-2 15 CASSLMGGGMETQYF TGTGCCAGCAGCTTAATGGGGGGGGGCATGGAGACCCAGTACTTC
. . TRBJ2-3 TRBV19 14 CASHGQLSTDTQYF TGTGCCAGTCACGGACAGCTAAGCACAGATACGCAGTATTTT
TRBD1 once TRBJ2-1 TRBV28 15 CASSYRGSSYNEQFF TGTGCCAGCAGTTACAGGGGAAGCTCCTACAATGAGCAGTTCTTC
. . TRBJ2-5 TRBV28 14 CASKPGTPQETQYF TGTGCCAGCAAACCTGGGACACCTCAAGAGACCCAGTACTTC
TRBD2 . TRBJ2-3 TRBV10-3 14 CAISKLAGTDTQYF TGTGCCATCAGTAAACTAGCGGGGACAGATACGCAGTATTTT
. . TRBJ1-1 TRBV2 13 CASSGQSNTEAFF TGTGCCAGCAGCGGACAGTCGAACACTGAAGCTTTCTTT
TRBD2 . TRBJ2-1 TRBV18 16 CASSPPAGGSYNEQFF TGTGCCAGCTCACCACCTGCGGGAGGCTCCTACAATGAGCAGTTCTTC
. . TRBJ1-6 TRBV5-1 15 CASSLGTVADSPLHF TGCGCCAGCAGCTTGGGGACGGTGGCGGATTCACCCCTCCACTTT